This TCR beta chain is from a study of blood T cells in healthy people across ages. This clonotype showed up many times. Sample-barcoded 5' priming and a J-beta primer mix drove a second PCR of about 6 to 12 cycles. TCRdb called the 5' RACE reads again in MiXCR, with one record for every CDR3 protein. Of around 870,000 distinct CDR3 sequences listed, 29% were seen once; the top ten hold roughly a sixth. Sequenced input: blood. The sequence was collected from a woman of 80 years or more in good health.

The CDR3 sequence: CATSQGVVEQFF. The CDR3 DNA sequence: TGTGCCACCAGCCAGGGGGTGGTTGAGCAGTTCTTC. The V call is TRBV15, the J call TRBJ2-1, with 7 bases matching TRBD1. J was trimmed by 9 bases and V by 5 bases; bases with no gene match: 4. The CDR3 totals 12 residues. The V gene's germline CDR1 is LNHNV and CDR2 YYDKDF (reference sequence).